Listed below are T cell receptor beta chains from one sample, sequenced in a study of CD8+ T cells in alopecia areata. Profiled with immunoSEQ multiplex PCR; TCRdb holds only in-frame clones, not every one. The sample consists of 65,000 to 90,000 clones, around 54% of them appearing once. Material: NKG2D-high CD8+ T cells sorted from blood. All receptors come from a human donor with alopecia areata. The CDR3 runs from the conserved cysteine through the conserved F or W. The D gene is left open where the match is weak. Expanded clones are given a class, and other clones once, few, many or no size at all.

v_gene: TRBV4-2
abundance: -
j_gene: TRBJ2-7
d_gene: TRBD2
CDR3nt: TGTGCCAGCAGCCAAGACGGGGGGGTCTACGAGCAGTACTTC
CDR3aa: CASSQDGGVYEQYF

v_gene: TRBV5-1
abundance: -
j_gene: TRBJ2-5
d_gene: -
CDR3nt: TGCGCCAGCAGCTTGGACCGAAACCAAGAGACCCAGTACTTC
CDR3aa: CASSLDRNQETQYF

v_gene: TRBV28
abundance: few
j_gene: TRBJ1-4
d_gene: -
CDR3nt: TGTGCCAGCAGTTTAGCGCAGGGTTGGGAAAAACTGTTTTTT
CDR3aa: CASSLAQGWEKLFF

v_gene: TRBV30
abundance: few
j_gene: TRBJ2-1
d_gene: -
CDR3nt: TGTGCCTGGAGTGTAAGGCAGGGGCGGATCGATGAGCAGTTCTTC
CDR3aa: CAWSVRQGRIDEQFF

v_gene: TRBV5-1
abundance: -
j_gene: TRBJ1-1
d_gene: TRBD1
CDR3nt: TGCGCCAGCAGCCGAGGGACAGAGGGAACTGACACTGAAGCTTTCTTT
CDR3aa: CASSRGTEGTDTEAFF

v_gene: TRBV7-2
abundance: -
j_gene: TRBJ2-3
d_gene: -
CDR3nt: TGTGCCAGCAGCTTTGGCGGAGATACGCAGTATTTT
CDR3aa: CASSFGGDTQYF

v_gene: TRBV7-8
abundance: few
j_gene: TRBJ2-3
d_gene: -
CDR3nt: TGTGCCAGCAGCAAAGGGGGTACGCAGTATTTT
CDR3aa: CASSKGGTQYF

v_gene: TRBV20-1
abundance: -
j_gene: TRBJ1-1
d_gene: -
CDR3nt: TGCAGTGCTAGATTCGGGCCTGAAGCTTTCTTT
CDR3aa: CSARFGPEAFF

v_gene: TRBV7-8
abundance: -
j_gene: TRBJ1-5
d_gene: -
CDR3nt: TGTGCCAGCAGCGCCCCAGGGTTTAGCAATCAGCCCCAGCATTTT
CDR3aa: CASSAPGFSNQPQHF

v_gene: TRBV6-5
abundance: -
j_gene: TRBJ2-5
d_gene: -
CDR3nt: TGTGCCAGCAGTTACTCGACTACAGCTTGGGAGACCCAGTACTTC
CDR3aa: CASSYSTTAWETQYF

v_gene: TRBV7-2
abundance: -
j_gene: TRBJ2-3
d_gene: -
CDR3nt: TGTGCCAGCAGCTTATGGCGGGGCCTCACAGATACGCAGTATTTT
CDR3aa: CASSLWRGLTDTQYF

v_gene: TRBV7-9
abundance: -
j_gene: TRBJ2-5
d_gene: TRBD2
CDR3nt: TGTGCCAGCAGCTCCGTGGAGACTAGCGGAGGCCAAGAGACCCAGTACTTC
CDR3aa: CASSSVETSGGQETQYF

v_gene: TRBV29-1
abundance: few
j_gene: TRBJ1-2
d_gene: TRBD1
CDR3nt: TGCAGCGTACGGACAGGGAGCAGCGACTACACCTTC
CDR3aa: CSVRTGSSDYTF

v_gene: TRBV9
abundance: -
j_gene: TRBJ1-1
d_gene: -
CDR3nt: TGTGCCAGCAGCGTAGACCCGGGGTTGTACACTGAAGCTTTCTTT
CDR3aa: CASSVDPGLYTEAFF

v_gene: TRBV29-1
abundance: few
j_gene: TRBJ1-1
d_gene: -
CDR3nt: TGCAGCGTTGATTCGGGGAACACTGAAGCTTTCTTT
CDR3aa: CSVDSGNTEAFF

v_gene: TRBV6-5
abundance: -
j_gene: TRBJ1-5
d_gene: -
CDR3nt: TGTGCCAGCAGTTACTCTATCCGCAATCAGCCCCAGCATTTT
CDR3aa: CASSYSIRNQPQHF

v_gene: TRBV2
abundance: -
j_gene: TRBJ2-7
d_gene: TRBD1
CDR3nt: TGTGCCAGCAGTGAAGAACCCGCCGGGACAGAGACCTACGAGCAGTACTTC
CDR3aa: CASSEEPAGTETYEQYF

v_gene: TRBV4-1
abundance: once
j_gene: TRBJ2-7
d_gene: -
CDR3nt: TGCGCCAGCAGCCAAGCCACGGGCTCCTACGAGCAGTACTTC
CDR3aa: CASSQATGSYEQYF

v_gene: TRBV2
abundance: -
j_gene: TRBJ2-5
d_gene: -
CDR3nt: TGTGCCAGCATGGACCCCCGATCAGTAGAACAAGAGACCCAGTACTTC
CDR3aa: CASMDPRSVEQETQYF

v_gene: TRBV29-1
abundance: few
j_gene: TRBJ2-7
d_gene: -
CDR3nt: TGCAGCGCCTTTACGGGGGCCTACGAGCAGTACTTC
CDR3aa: CSAFTGAYEQYF

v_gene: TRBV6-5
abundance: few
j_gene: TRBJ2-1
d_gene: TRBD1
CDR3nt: TGTGCCAGCAGTTACGGGACAGGGGGTCAAAATGAGCAGTTCTTC
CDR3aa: CASSYGTGGQNEQFF

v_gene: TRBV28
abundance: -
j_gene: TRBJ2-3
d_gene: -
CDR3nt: TGTGCCAGCAGTTTTTCCGGGATTGGGGGGAACGGAGACACAGATACGCAGTATTTT
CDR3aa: CASSFSGIGGNGDTDTQYF

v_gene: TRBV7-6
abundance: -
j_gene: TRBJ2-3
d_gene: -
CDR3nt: TGTGCCAGCAGCTTAGACGGCAGATACACAGATACGCAGTATTTT
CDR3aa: CASSLDGRYTDTQYF

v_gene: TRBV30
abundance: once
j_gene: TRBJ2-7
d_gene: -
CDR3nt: TGTGCCTGGATGGGACACCAAACCTACGAGCAGTACTTC
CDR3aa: CAWMGHQTYEQYF

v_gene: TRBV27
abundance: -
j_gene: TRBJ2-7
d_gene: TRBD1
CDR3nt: TGTGCCAGCAGTCCGGACAGGGGGCTGTACGAGCAGTACTTC
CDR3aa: CASSPDRGLYEQYF

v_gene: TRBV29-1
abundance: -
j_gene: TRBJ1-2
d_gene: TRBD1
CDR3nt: TGCAGCGTTGAAGAAGGGGGACAGGGTAGCGGCTACACCTTC
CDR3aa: CSVEEGGQGSGYTF

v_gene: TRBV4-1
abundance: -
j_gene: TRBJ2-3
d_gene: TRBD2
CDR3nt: TGCGCCAGCAGCCAAGAGGAACTAGCGGGGGTCACAGATACGCAGTATTTT
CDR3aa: CASSQEELAGVTDTQYF